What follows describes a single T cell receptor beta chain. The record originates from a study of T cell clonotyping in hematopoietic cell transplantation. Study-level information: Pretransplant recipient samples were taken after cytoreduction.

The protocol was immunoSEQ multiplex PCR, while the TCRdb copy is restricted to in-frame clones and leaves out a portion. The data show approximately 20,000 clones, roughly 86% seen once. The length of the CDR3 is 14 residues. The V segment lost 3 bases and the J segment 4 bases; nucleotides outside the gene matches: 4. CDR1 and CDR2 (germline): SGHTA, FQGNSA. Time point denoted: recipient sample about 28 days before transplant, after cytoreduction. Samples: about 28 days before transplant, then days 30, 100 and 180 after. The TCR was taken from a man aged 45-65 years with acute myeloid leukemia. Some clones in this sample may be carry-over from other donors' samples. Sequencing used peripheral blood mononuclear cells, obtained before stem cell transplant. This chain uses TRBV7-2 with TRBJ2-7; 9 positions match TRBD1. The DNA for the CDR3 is TGTGCCAGCAGCTTCGGTGGGACAGGGTACGAGCAGTACTTC. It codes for CASSFGGTGYEQYF.